The source of this T cell receptor (beta chain) is a study of glioma-infiltrating T cells. V was cut by 6 bases and J by 0 bases, with 12 bases left in between. The CDR3 totals 15 residues. This clonotype was detected ten times or more. Using RNA template, CDR3s of TCR alpha and beta were amplified with iRepertoire arm-PCR. TCRdb called the multiplex PCR reads again in MiXCR, with one record for every CDR3 protein. This table holds 84,000 or so distinct CDR3 sequences, about 23% found once. The sample was glioma tissue, nonneoplastic brain tissue, or PBMCs (not recorded which). This clonotype originated in a human donor with low-grade glioma or glioblastoma, undergoing nonglioma brain surgery, or in good health (not recorded which). The chain has TRBV12-3 or TRBV12-4 and TRBJ1-5; D is perhaps TRBD1 (6 bases). In DNA, the CDR3 is TGTGCCAGCAGCCCAGGGACAAATAGCAATCAGCCCCAGCATTTT. Amino acids: CASSPGTNSNQPQHF.